This TCR beta chain was recovered during a study of OX40 agonist ivuxolimab in advanced cancers. Context from the whole study: The costimulatory receptor OX40 (CD134) was targeted by ivuxolimab, a fully human IgG2 agonistic monoclonal antibody. Intravenous ivuxolimab was administered to patients every 2 weeks at six dose levels: 0.01, 0.1, 0.3, 1.5, 3 and 10 mg/kg. Of the 50 to 55 dose-escalation patients, hepatocellular carcinoma was present in approximately 20, melanoma in some 15, renal cell carcinoma in 9 and head and neck cancer in 9. In the dose-escalation cohort, 82.7% of patients were male, and the mean age was around 60 years, with a range of roughly 20 to 79. Patients were allowed to have had prior anti-PD-1, anti-PD-L1 or anti-CTLA-4 therapy, and roughly two fifths of the dose-escalation patients had been treated with checkpoint inhibitors. Partial responses were achieved by three dose-escalation patients, of whom one had hepatocellular carcinoma and two had cutaneous melanoma. Peripheral TCRbeta sequencing was intended to test whether TCR sequence diversity was altered and clonal T-cell expansion was caused by ivuxolimab. The paper describes the monotherapy dose-escalation part (N of about 47 patients) of the phase I trial of ivuxolimab.

Patients with autoimmune disease history or receiving systemic immunosuppression were excluded from the trial. In every dose cohort, peripheral blood was drawn for TCR sequencing at baseline, cycle 4 day 1, and cycle 7 day 1. The samples were taken from a phase I, first-in-human, multicenter, open-label dose-escalation trial of ivuxolimab. The trial enrolled adults with locally advanced or metastatic head and neck squamous cell, hepatocellular, melanoma or renal cell carcinoma. Before TCR sequencing, CD4+ T cells and CD8+ T cells from peripheral blood were sorted into separate populations. Via the germline V gene, CDR1 is ENHRY and CDR2 SYGVKD. V and J are truncated by 6 bases and 4 bases respectively, leaving an intervening sequence of 9 bases. The CDR3, from cysteine to phenylalanine, totals 12 residues. Only the CDR3 part of the read is kept: 36 bases, read in frame from the first base. As concerns this clone: It lacks a known antigen. Base quality data are lacking; no much larger clone is found one base away.

The full study reports these points: Low levels of normalized T-cell clonal expansion were also seen in some nonresponding patients. The antigen specificity of the clonally expanded peripheral T cells was not determined. On average, CD8+ T cells showed more expanded clones than CD4+ T cells after ivuxolimab. In the 0.1-3.0 mg/kg groups, partial responders were among the patients with the lowest normalized peripheral clonal expansion, particularly in CD8+ T cells. At doses from 0.1 to 3.0 mg/kg, clonal expansion was seen in both CD4+ and CD8+ blood T cells between baseline and week 6.

Genomic DNA was isolated from the sorted cells so that the TCRbeta CDR3 region could be sequenced. TCRbeta CDR3 regions were sequenced using the immunoSEQ Assay. TCRdb provides this immuneACCESS table in a form limited to in-frame rearrangements. Some clones are lacking; in checked studies, under half of them reflect an unresolved V gene, and why the rest are absent is not known. The sample table contains roughly 72,000 clones; only one count was recorded for 75% to 90% of them. Of the sample, more than 9.5% is held by the ten largest clones. Specimen: CD4+ or CD8+ T cells sorted from blood, collected in a trial of the OX40 agonist ivuxolimab. Recombination connected TRBV10-3 to TRBJ2-5; perhaps TRBD2 is the D gene, with 5 bases matching. The TCR originated in an adult with an advanced solid tumor such as melanoma, head and neck, liver or kidney cancer. The DNA reads as follows: TGTGCCATCAGGGACTCGGCAGAGACCCAGTACTTC. Its coded protein is CAIRDSAETQYF.